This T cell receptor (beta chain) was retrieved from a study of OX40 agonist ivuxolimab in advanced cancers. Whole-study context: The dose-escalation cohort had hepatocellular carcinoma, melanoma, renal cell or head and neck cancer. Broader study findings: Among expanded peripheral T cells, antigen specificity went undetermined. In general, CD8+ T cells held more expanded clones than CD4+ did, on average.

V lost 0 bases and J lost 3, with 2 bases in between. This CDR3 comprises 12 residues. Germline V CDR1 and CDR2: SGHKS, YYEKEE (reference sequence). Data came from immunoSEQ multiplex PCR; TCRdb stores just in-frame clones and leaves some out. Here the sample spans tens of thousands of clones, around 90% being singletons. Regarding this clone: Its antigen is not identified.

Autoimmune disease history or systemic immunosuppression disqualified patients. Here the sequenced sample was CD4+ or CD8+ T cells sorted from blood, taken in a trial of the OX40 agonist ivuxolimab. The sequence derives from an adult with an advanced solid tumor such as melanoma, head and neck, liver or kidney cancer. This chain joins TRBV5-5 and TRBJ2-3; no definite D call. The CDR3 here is CASSLDTDTQYF. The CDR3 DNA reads TGTGCCAGCAGCTTGGATACAGATACGCAGTATTTT.